This entry features one T cell receptor (beta chain) sequence. This clone was detected only a few times. Its antigen is unknown. No qualities accompany the bases; no much larger clone lies one base away. To estimate absolute template abundance from read counts, synthetic TCR analog templates were spiked into each PCR. TCRbeta CDR3 regions were amplified from genomic DNA with bias-controlled V and J gene primers using the immunoSEQ assay. Rearranged TCRbeta segments were sequenced at approximately 20X coverage. Regarding the original processing steps: Sequencing errors were corrected by clustering and CDR3s were annotated against IMGT to assign V, D and J genes. Only productive TCRbeta rearrangements were used in downstream analyses, excluding out-of-frame or stop-codon sequences. Clonality was computed as one minus Shannon entropy normalized by the log of the number of unique productive sequences. Fisher's exact test with Benjamini-Hochberg correction, using a cutoff of adjusted p below 0.01, was how clones that differed between time points or between blood and tumor were identified. The table comes from immuneACCESS by way of TCRdb, which keeps in-frame sequences with V and J called. Part of the clones is missing from these tables; in studies checked, under half for an unresolved V gene and the rest for unknown reasons. V, J and clone size are those of that table, while D and trimming were read from the DNA. Recorded for this sample are 40,000 to 45,000 clones; about four fifths of them occurred a single time. The top ten clonotypes cover about 14% of the sample.

Including cysteine and phenylalanine, the CDR3 has 13 amino acids. Kept here is only the CDR3 DNA, which spans 39 bases and is read in frame from base 1. V drops 3 bases and J drops 12 bases, leaving 12 bases in between. As encoded in the germline V gene (reference sequence), CDR1 is SSHAT while CDR2 is FNYEAQ. This sample is part of a study of PD-L1 blockade in urothelial cancer (dated 2017 in TCRdb). About the investigation overall: All patients started therapy at some point between 2014 and 2016 and received atezolizumab 1,200 mg intravenously every 3 weeks. About nine tenths of the roughly 29 patients were males with bladder-origin urothelial cancer, and about 65% of the 29 reported a prior smoking history. An ECOG performance status of 0 or 1 was recorded for the patients, and 0 to 3 prior chemotherapy regimens had been received by the patients. Blood samples were analyzed at 3 weeks after treatment start (second dose) and at 6 weeks after treatment start. Blood samples gave a median of about 150,000 T cells and some 83,000 unique TCRs, with a median clonality of roughly 0.08. The study was an exploratory multi-omic analysis of somatic, immune and clinical correlates of response to PD-L1 blockade with atezolizumab in urothelial cancer. Pretreatment tumor samples and matched peripheral blood, collected serially before and after atezolizumab treatment, underwent TCR sequencing. Progression-free survival longer than 6 months counted as durable clinical benefit, and TCR features were additionally tested against both progression-free and overall survival. Whole exome sequencing and RNA sequencing of pretreatment tumors were performed alongside TCR sequencing in the same patients. Several patients reached durable clinical benefit, while roughly 22 patients did not. Pretreatment blood TCR-seq was available for about 30 patients, at least one posttreatment blood collection was obtained for roughly 25 patients, and tumor TCR-seq was available for roughly 25 patients. Beyond this particular receptor, the publication reports: Greater expansion of tumor-associated TCR clones in peripheral blood 3 weeks after the start of treatment was observed in patients with durable benefit (n of about 22, p = 0.022). Because of the small sample size (n = 29) and the many exploratory analyses performed, the results are intended to be regarded as hypothesis-generating. Improved progression-free and overall survival was associated with having pretreatment peripheral blood TCR clonality below the median.

This specimen's time point label, per the study, means: peripheral blood 6 weeks after treatment start. The cohort comprised roughly 30 patients with locally advanced or metastatic urothelial carcinoma treated at Memorial Sloan Kettering on a trial protocol. Peripheral blood mononuclear cells were collected from each patient pretreatment and during treatment, giving between 1 and 8 total time points per patient. The Qiagen DNeasy Blood extraction kit was used to purify genomic DNA from total PBMCs and tumor samples. PBMCs were collected pretreatment and during treatment, and were isolated and stored as previously described.

The chain links TRBV7-7 with TRBJ1-6; TRBD1 is possibly the D segment (5 matching bases). This specimen consisted of PBMCs, obtained around atezolizumab (anti-PD-L1) treatment. This clonotype was sampled from a man aged 60 to 69 with urothelial cancer. The CDR3 reads as follows: CASSFGTGLPLHF. The DNA sequence is TGTGCCAGCAGCTTCGGAACAGGCCTACCCCTCCACTTT.